Only a few counts were recorded for the clone carrying this T cell receptor (beta chain). No antigen is known for it. V was clipped by 6 bases and J by 7 bases, with 10 bases between them. There are 11 residues in the CDR3. The V gene's germline CDR1 is MDHEN and CDR2 SYDVKM. This sample was included in a study of beta chain features in type 1 diabetes. Points from the study as a whole: In every one of the four CD4+ subsets, TCRB CDR3s were moderately but significantly shorter in Type 1 diabetes patients.

Sequenced material consisted of expressed TCRB transcripts (all of the isolated RNA was reverse transcribed). TCRdb keeps only in-frame clones here, not all; method: immunoSEQ multiplex PCR. This table has hundreds of thousands of clones, roughly 13% appearing once. The specimen sequenced was naive CD4+ T cells from blood. The V gene is TRBV28, the J gene TRBJ2-7; the D is unclear. The sequence derives from a man in his late teens or twenties with type 1 diabetes. CDR3 sequence: CASSPGLEQYF. The CDR3 bases are TGTGCCAGCAGCCCCGGATTGGAGCAGTACTTC. Using reference TRBV28 and TRBJ2-7 for the parts outside the CDR3, the full variable domain is DVKVTQSSRYLVKRTGEKVFLECVQDMDHENMFWYRQDPGLGLRLIYFSYDVKMKEKGDIPEGYSVSREKKERFSLILESASTNQTSMYLCASSPGLEQYFGPGTRLTVT.